The source of this T cell receptor beta chain is a study of cytomegalovirus exposure and HLA in healthy donors. The V end lost 1 base, the J end lost 2 bases, and 6 bases lay between the germline ends. Germline assignment: CDR1 SGHNT and CDR2 YENEEA. The CDR3 is 14 residues long. Study-level points and caveats: Follow-up analysis later connected one missense variant in DCLRE1C with trimming of TCR beta V- and J-genes.

A multiplex PCR was run with 60 Vbeta primers and 13 Jbeta primers. The protocol was immunoSEQ multiplex PCR, while the TCRdb copy is restricted to in-frame clones and leaves out a portion. The sample yields roughly 90,000 clones, 85% to 90% seen once. With respect to this clone: Its antigen is undetermined.

The sequencing sample was made of PBMCs. The source of this sequence is a young man in good health and CMV-seronegative. The gene calls are TRBV11-3 and TRBJ2-1; a weak D match, TRBD2 (5 bases). CDR3 amino acids: CASSLGAAYNEQFF. CDR3 sequence (DNA): TGTGCCAGCAGCTTAGGAGCGGCCTACAATGAGCAGTTCTTC. The full variable domain, its missing parts supplied by reference TRBV11-3 and TRBJ2-1, is EAGVVQSPRYKIIEKKQPVAFWCNPISGHNTLYWYLQNLGQGPELLIRYENEEAVDDSQLPKDRFSAERLKGVDSTLKIQPAELGDSAVYLCASSLGAAYNEQFFGPGTRLTVL.